Presented here are 9 T cell receptor beta chains from one specimen sequenced in a study of post-analysis software for immune sequencing data. Study-wide points: The five TRBV segments detected at higher frequency in patients than in controls included TRBV5-6, TRBV5-1 and TRBV20-1.

These receptors' antigens are unknown. TCR beta libraries were prepared from cDNA with unique molecular identifiers. TCRdb processed the PCR reads anew with MiXCR; each CDR3 protein has one entry. This sample has over 700,000 distinct CDR3 sequences, with 30% found just once. The source material was blood. Receptors originate from a girl aged 5-17 years with multiple sclerosis.

As concerns this clonotype: A much bigger clone sits one base away, suggesting this may be a read error. The chain links TRBV5-1 to TRBJ2-6, with D possibly matching TRBD1 (5 bases). Germline CDR1 is SGHRS and CDR2 is YFSETQ. The CDR3 has 19 residues. CDR3 in amino acids: CASSPRLLGLGSGANVRTF. In DNA form, the CDR3 reads TGCGCCAGCAGCCCCCGTCTGTTGGGGTTGGGCTCTGGGGCCAACGTCCGGACTTTC.

This clonotype has just a few counts. The CDR3 coding sequence is TGCGCCAGCAGCCCGGCCGGGTTATCCTATAATTCACCCCTCCACTTT. This sequence encodes CASSPAGLSYNSPLHF. The chain recombines TRBV5-1 with TRBJ1-6, with no clear D. The CDR3 contains 16 residues. Germline values: CDR1 SGHRS, CDR2 YFSETQ. Trimming pared 4 bases from V and 1 base from J, leaving 12 bases between.

Ten or more counts support this clonotype. This chain connects TRBV20-1 to TRBJ2-7, with D perhaps matching TRBD1 (6 bases). Germline CDR1 DFQATT, CDR2 SNEGSKA (reference sequence). Trimming stripped 2 bases from V and 3 bases from J, with 17 bases between. The CDR3 length is 15 residues. Here the CDR3 reads CSARWPRQDHYEQYF. The CDR3, as DNA: TGCAGTGCTAGATGGCCGAGACAGGACCACTACGAGCAGTACTTC.

This clonotype has just a few counts. The chain uses TRBV6-6 and TRBJ2-7, with D perhaps matching TRBD1 (6 bases). V was trimmed by 2 bases and J by 2 bases, leaving 13 bases between them. Germline assignment: CDR1 MNHNY and CDR2 SVGAGI (reference sequence). This CDR3 comprises 15 residues. CDR3 sequence (DNA): TGTGCCAGCAGTTACCCCTACGACAGGACCTACGAGCAGTACTTC. Its protein is CASSYPYDRTYEQYF.

The CDR3 sequence is CSAGDRGRAEAFF. The CDR3 DNA reads TGCAGTGCTGGGGACAGGGGGAGGGCTGAAGCTTTCTTT. The chain is built from TRBV20-1 and TRBJ1-1, with 11 nucleotides matching TRBD1. Trimming at V came to 5 bases and at J to 6 bases, leaving 5 bases not matched to a gene. Germline-derived CDR1 and CDR2 are DFQATT and SNEGSKA (reference sequence). The CDR3 contains 13 residues.

This clonotype was seen a few times. The chain recombines TRBV9 with TRBJ2-3, with 12 nucleotides matching TRBD2. CDR3 length: 17 residues. Unmatched junction bases numbered 5, after V lost 3 bases and J lost 0 bases. CDR1 and CDR2 from the germline V gene are SGDLS and YYNGEE. This CDR3 reads CASSGRLAGDSTDTQYF. CDR3 coding DNA: TGTGCCAGCAGCGGTAGACTAGCGGGGGATAGCACAGATACGCAGTATTTT. The whole variable domain, filled in from reference TRBV9 and TRBJ2-3, reads DSGVTQTPKHLITATGQRVTLRCSPRSGDLSVYWYQQSLDQGLQFLIQYYNGEERAKGNILERFSAQQFPDLHSELNLSSLELGDSALYFCASSGRLAGDSTDTQYFGPGTRLTVL.

This clonotype was detected only once. The chain combines TRBV2 with TRBJ2-7, with 7 bases fitting TRBD1. V was clipped by 5 bases and J by 7 bases; unmatched bases: 8. The germline gives CDR1 SNHLY, CDR2 FYNNEI. This CDR3 has 13 residues. The CDR3 loop is CASSFSRGQEQYF. In DNA form, the CDR3 reads TGTGCCAGCAGTTTCAGTAGGGGGCAAGAGCAGTACTTC.

This clonotype was seen a few times. This rearrangement joins TRBV14 to TRBJ2-1; the D gene is possibly TRBD2 (6 bases). V was shortened by 2 bases and J by 0 bases, with 14 bases between the two germline ends. The CDR3 loop spans 17 amino acids. Germline V gene sequence: CDR1 SGHDN, CDR2 FVKESK. The CDR3 region is CASSQFRPGSSYNEQFF. CDR3 DNA sequence: TGTGCCAGCAGCCAATTTCGCCCCGGGAGCTCCTACAATGAGCAGTTCTTC.

With regard to this clonotype: Germline and junction disagree at one end, which may indicate a read error. The V gene is TRBV27, the J gene TRBJ2-5; D remains ambiguous. From germline, CDR1 is MNHEY and CDR2 SMNVEV (reference sequence). The CDR3 length is 13 residues. CDR3 region: CANSFTDKETQYF. DNA of the CDR3: TGTGCCAACAGTTTTACTGATAAAGAGACCCAGTACTTC.